The rows below give T cell receptor beta chains drawn from one sample of a study of cytomegalovirus exposure and HLA in healthy donors. Clones were read by immunoSEQ multiplex PCR, and TCRdb kept only the in-frame ones, dropping some. The sample has 100,000 to 150,000 clones; around 77% are singletons. The sample comprised PBMCs. The receptor source for this set is a male donor in good health and CMV-seropositive. The CDR3 runs from the conserved cysteine through the conserved F or W. The D gene is left open where the match is weak. Some rows have no size entry. The others give once, few or many, or a class for an expanded clone.

cdr3_nt	cdr3_aa	v_call	d_call	clone_size	j_call
TGTGCCAGCACCAAGGGGTTATCTAATGAAAAACTGTTTTTT	CASTKGLSNEKLFF	TRBV7-3	NA	NA	TRBJ1-4
TGCGCCAGCAGCCGAGAGAGGGGACAGGGGGATCAGCCCCAGCATTTT	CASSRERGQGDQPQHF	TRBV4-1	TRBD1	NA	TRBJ1-5
TGTGCCAGCAGTCCCCGGACAGGGGACGGCTCTGGGGCCAACGGCCTGACTTTC	CASSPRTGDGSGANGLTF	TRBV28	TRBD1	NA	TRBJ2-6
TGTTCCAGCAGCGTTTCCGGGACTCCCAACTATGGCTACACCTTC	CSSSVSGTPNYGYTF	TRBV7-9	NA	NA	TRBJ1-2
TGTGCCTGGAGTGAACTAGCGGGGGGGCCTAGGTCCTACAATGAGCAGTTCTTC	CAWSELAGGPRSYNEQFF	TRBV30	TRBD2	NA	TRBJ2-1
TGTGCCAGCAGTAGACAGGTGGTTATGGGTAACTATGGCTACACCTTC	CASSRQVVMGNYGYTF	TRBV7-9	NA	NA	TRBJ1-2
TGTGCCAGCAGGGGACAGGGCAATCAGCCCCAGCATTTT	CASRGQGNQPQHF	TRBV2	TRBD1	NA	TRBJ1-5
TGTGCCAGCACCCAGTCCCTAGCGGGGGTCGCTAGCACAGATACGCAGTATTTT	CASTQSLAGVASTDTQYF	TRBV7-9	TRBD2	NA	TRBJ2-3
TGTGCCAGCAGCGGAAGGACAGGGGGCGAATCAAACTATGGCTACACCTTC	CASSGRTGGESNYGYTF	TRBV9	TRBD1	NA	TRBJ1-2
TGTGCCAGCAGCTTAGTGGGAACAGGGTCTAATGAAAAACTGTTTTTT	CASSLVGTGSNEKLFF	TRBV7-2	NA	NA	TRBJ1-4
TGCGCCAGCAGCCAAGAAGCGGGAGTGCCCGGGGAGCTGTTTTTT	CASSQEAGVPGELFF	TRBV4-1	TRBD2	NA	TRBJ2-2
TGTGCCAGCAGCTTATGGAGACTAGCGGTATACAATGAGCAGTTCTTC	CASSLWRLAVYNEQFF	TRBV13	TRBD2	NA	TRBJ2-1
TGTGCCAGCAGCCAAGATGTCGGGGGACACACCGGGGAGCTGTTTTTT	CASSQDVGGHTGELFF	TRBV4-2	NA	few	TRBJ2-2
TGTGCCAGCAGTCTTGGCCAGGACACCTTC	CASSLGQDTF	TRBV2	NA	NA	TRBJ1-2
TGTGCCAGCAGCGCGTCCGGGACAGTGCCCCACGAGCAGTACTTC	CASSASGTVPHEQYF	TRBV5-6	TRBD1	NA	TRBJ2-7
TGTGCCAGCAGTCTAACAGGGGCAGGAGGCTACACCTTC	CASSLTGAGGYTF	TRBV6-5	TRBD1	NA	TRBJ1-2
TGTGCCACCAGCAGGGCCGGGACAAGTAATGAAAAACTGTTTTTT	CATSRAGTSNEKLFF	TRBV15	NA	NA	TRBJ1-4
TGTGCCATCAGTGAGTCTAACGGGGAGCTGTTTTTT	CAISESNGELFF	TRBV10-3	NA	few	TRBJ2-2
TGCGCCAGCAGCTCCGACAGGGTCCTGGGAGGCTACACCTTC	CASSSDRVLGGYTF	TRBV5-1	TRBD1	NA	TRBJ1-2
TGCGCCAGCAGCTTACAACGGGGTGGACTGGGGATTCAGTACTTC	CASSLQRGGLGIQYF	TRBV5-1	NA	few	TRBJ2-4
TGTGCCAGCAGTGATCTAGCGGGAGCCGGGGAGCTGTTTTTT	CASSDLAGAGELFF	TRBV6-1	TRBD2	NA	TRBJ2-2
TGTGCCAGCAGTGAAAGGGGCCAGGGCAATCAGCCCCAGCATTTT	CASSERGQGNQPQHF	TRBV2	NA	NA	TRBJ1-5
TGTGCCAGCAGTGCTCCGCTTGGACAGGGAGGGACTGAAGCTTTCTTT	CASSAPLGQGGTEAFF	TRBV28	TRBD1	NA	TRBJ1-1
TGTTCCAGCAGCTCGTTGGGGCTAGCGGGAGAAGAGACCCAGTACTTC	CSSSSLGLAGEETQYF	TRBV7-9	TRBD2	NA	TRBJ2-5
TGCGCCAGCAGGGATGAGGGGGCCCAGAATTCACCCCTCCACTTT	CASRDEGAQNSPLHF	TRBV10-2	TRBD1	NA	TRBJ1-6
TGTGCCAGCAGTGACGGGACAGCGAATCAGCCCCAGCATTTT	CASSDGTANQPQHF	TRBV6-1	TRBD1	NA	TRBJ1-5
TGTGCCAGCAGCTTCGCCTCGGGACAGGGGAGCACACCCCTCCACTTT	CASSFASGQGSTPLHF	TRBV7-9	TRBD1	NA	TRBJ1-6
TGTGCCAGTAGTACCCCAGGGGCAGGGAAAAACAGTCAGTACTTC	CASSTPGAGKNSQYF	TRBV19	NA	NA	TRBJ2-4
TGTGCCAGCAGTGAAACGCTTCAGGGTTCAGGACATTTT	CASSETLQGSGHF	TRBV6-1	NA	NA	TRBJ1-5
TGTGCCAGCAGTGGTGGGGGGAACAATGAGCAGTTCTTC	CASSGGGNNEQFF	TRBV25-1	NA	NA	TRBJ2-1
TGTGCCAGCAGCCAAGAAGAGGGTGACGAGCAGTTCTTC	CASSQEEGDEQFF	TRBV14	NA	NA	TRBJ2-1
TGTGCCACCAGGGGTGCAGGGGTCGAAGATACGCAGTATTTT	CATRGAGVEDTQYF	TRBV27	NA	few	TRBJ2-3
TGTGCCAGCAGCTCACCCCTAGAGGGCGAGACCCAGTACTTC	CASSSPLEGETQYF	TRBV9	NA	NA	TRBJ2-5
TGCGCCAGCAGTCAGTTCAAATTAGCGGGGGGGCCCAATGAGCAGTTCTTC	CASSQFKLAGGPNEQFF	TRBV23-1	TRBD2	once	TRBJ2-1
TGTGCCAGCAGCCATCAATTGCCAGGGGCGTCCGAAGCTTTCTTT	CASSHQLPGASEAFF	TRBV14	NA	NA	TRBJ1-1
TGCGCCAGCAGCTTGAAGGGGACTAGCGGATCCACAGATACGCAGTATTTT	CASSLKGTSGSTDTQYF	TRBV5-1	TRBD2	few	TRBJ2-3
TGTGCCAGCAGTTACCTGGCGGCAGCAGACACCGGGGAGCTGTTTTTT	CASSYLAAADTGELFF	TRBV6-5	NA	NA	TRBJ2-2
TGTGCCAGCTCACCGGACAGGGGCTTCTACGAGCAGTACTTC	CASSPDRGFYEQYF	TRBV18	TRBD1	NA	TRBJ2-7
TGCGCCAGCAGCTTGATAGGGGAAACTGAAGCTTTCTTT	CASSLIGETEAFF	TRBV5-1	NA	NA	TRBJ1-1
TGTGCCAGCAGCTCCGGCGGGTGGAGCACTGAAGCTTTCTTT	CASSSGGWSTEAFF	TRBV7-8	NA	NA	TRBJ1-1
TGCAGCGCCCCTGGGGGGGTGAGCTACACCTTC	CSAPGGVSYTF	TRBV29-1	NA	few	TRBJ1-2
TGTGCCAGCAGATCGCAGGGGGCTGGTTCACCCCTCCACTTT	CASRSQGAGSPLHF	TRBV27	TRBD1	NA	TRBJ1-6
TGTGCCAGCAGCCAAGAGGGGACTAGCGGGAGGGTTTTCTCCTACGAGCAGTACTTC	CASSQEGTSGRVFSYEQYF	TRBV14	TRBD2	NA	TRBJ2-7
TGTGCCAGCAGCTTGGTGGGGGCGAATCAGGCCTACGAGCAGTACTTC	CASSLVGANQAYEQYF	TRBV5-6	NA	NA	TRBJ2-7
TGTGCCAGCAGCTCTCACAGGGGGCGAACTGAAGCTTTCTTT	CASSSHRGRTEAFF	TRBV7-2	TRBD1	NA	TRBJ1-1
TGTGCCAGCAGCCTACTAAATCAGCCCCAGCATTTT	CASSLLNQPQHF	TRBV6-1	NA	NA	TRBJ1-5
TGCGCCAGCAGCTTGGGAGGAGGGACCGGGGAGCTGTTTTTT	CASSLGGGTGELFF	TRBV5-1	NA	few	TRBJ2-2
TGTTCCAGCAGCTTAGTGGGCGAGGGTAGATCCTACGAGCAGTACTTC	CSSSLVGEGRSYEQYF	TRBV7-9	NA	NA	TRBJ2-7
TGTGCCAGCAGCCAAGCCAGGTCTGGGGCCAACGTCCTGACTTTC	CASSQARSGANVLTF	TRBV4-2	NA	NA	TRBJ2-6
TGTGCCAGTAGTATAGGCTGGGCCAGCACAGGCGCGTACGAGCAGTACTTC	CASSIGWASTGAYEQYF	TRBV19	NA	once	TRBJ2-7
TGTGCCAGTAGGGAGACAGTCTCTGGGGCCAACGTCCTGACTTTC	CASRETVSGANVLTF	TRBV19	NA	once	TRBJ2-6